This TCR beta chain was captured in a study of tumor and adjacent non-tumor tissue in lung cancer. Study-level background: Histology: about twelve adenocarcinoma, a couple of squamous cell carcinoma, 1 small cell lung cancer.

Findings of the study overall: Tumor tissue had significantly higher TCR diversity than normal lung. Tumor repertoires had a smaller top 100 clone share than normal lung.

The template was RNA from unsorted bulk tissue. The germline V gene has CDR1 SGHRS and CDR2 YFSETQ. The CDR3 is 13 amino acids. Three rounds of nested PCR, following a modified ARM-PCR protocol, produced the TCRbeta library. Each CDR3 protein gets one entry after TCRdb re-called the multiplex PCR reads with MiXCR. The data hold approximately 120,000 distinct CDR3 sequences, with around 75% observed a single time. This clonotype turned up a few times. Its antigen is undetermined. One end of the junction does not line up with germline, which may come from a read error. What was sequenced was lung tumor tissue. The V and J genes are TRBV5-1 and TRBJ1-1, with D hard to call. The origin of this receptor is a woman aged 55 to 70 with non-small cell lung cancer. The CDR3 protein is CTSSLTGNTEAFF. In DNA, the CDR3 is TGCACCAGCAGCTTGACCGGGAACACCGAAGCTTTCTTT.